Following are 32 T cell receptor beta chains from one sample sequenced in a study of blood T cell repertoires in COVID-19. Clones were read by immunoSEQ multiplex PCR, and TCRdb kept only the in-frame ones, dropping some. The sample has approximately 440,000 clones; about 91% are singletons. Input material: peripheral blood. These receptors were taken from a woman between 50 and 59 years old with COVID-19, enrolled during active disease.

DNA of the CDR3: TGCAGCGCCGGACAGGGGTTCGCTCTCGGCTACACCTTC. As protein: CSAGQGFALGYTF. The chain is built from TRBV29-1 and TRBJ1-2; 9 bases match TRBD1. V was clipped by 7 bases and J by 8 bases; unmatched bases: 11. CDR1 is SQVTM, CDR2 ANQGSEA, per germline. The CDR3 runs 13 residues.

V is TRBV11-1 and J is TRBJ1-2; a possible D gene is TRBD1 (6 bases). Germline CDR1 and CDR2: SGHAT and FQDESV (reference sequence). Trimming took 2 bases from V and 6 from J, leaving 10 bases between them. This CDR3 has 13 residues. The CDR3 loop is CASSLRGMDGYTF. The CDR3 DNA reads as TGTGCCAGCAGCTTAAGGGGGATGGATGGCTACACCTTC. The full variable domain, in which reference TRBV11-1 and TRBJ1-2 provide the parts outside the CDR3, is EAEVAQSPRYKITEKSQAVAFWCDPISGHATLYWYRQILGQGPELLVQFQDESVVDDSQLPKDRFSAERLKGVDSTLKIQPAELGDSAMYLCASSLRGMDGYTFGSGTRLTVV.

V and J are TRBV27 and TRBJ2-2; D is uncertain. Trimming stripped 2 bases from V and 1 base from J, with 5 bases between. Germline-derived CDR1 and CDR2 are MNHEY and SMNVEV (reference sequence). CDR3 length: 14 residues. CDR3 protein: CASSLRLNTGELFF. The CDR3 DNA reads TGTGCCAGCAGTTTACGACTGAACACCGGGGAGCTGTTTTTT.

This sequence joins TRBV19 and TRBJ2-7, with 8 bases identical to TRBD2. This CDR3 spans 16 amino acids. Germline values: CDR1 LNHDA, CDR2 SQIVND (reference sequence). Trimming took 3 bases from V and 2 from J; bases not matched to a gene: 9. CDR3 in DNA: TGTGCCAGTAGTATCGGGCTAGCGGGCTACACCTACGAGCAGTACTTC. This encodes CASSIGLAGYTYEQYF.

This chain links TRBV18 with TRBJ2-1, with 9 bases matching TRBD1. V was pared by 7 bases and J by 5 bases, with 9 bases of the junction left unmatched. Per germline, CDR1 KGHSH and CDR2 LQKENI. This CDR3 contains 15 residues. For the CDR3, the DNA is TGTGCCAGCTTCTTAGGACAGGGGTCCAACAATGAGCAGTTCTTC. Protein: CASFLGQGSNNEQFF. The whole variable domain, remainder taken from reference TRBV18 and TRBJ2-1, is NAGVMQNPRHLVRRRGQEARLRCSPMKGHSHVYWYRQLPEEGLKFMVYLQKENIIDESGMPKERFSAEFPKEGPSILRIQQVVRGDSAAYFCASFLGQGSNNEQFFGPGTRLTVL.

The gene calls are TRBV7-7 and TRBJ2-7; weak D call: TRBD2 (5 bases). This CDR3 is 13 amino acids long. V lost 2 bases to trimming and J lost 5 bases, with 10 bases between them. The V gene's germline CDR1 is SSHAT and CDR2 FNYEAQ (reference sequence). The CDR3 DNA sequence: TGTGCCAGCAGCTTATCTACTAGGGACGAGCAGTACTTC. This sequence encodes CASSLSTRDEQYF.

The chain joins TRBV5-1 to TRBJ2-3; TRBD2 agrees at 9 bases. Germline-derived CDR1 and CDR2 are SGHRS and YFSETQ. The CDR3 totals 15 residues. The junction had 8 bases not matched to a gene; V was cut back by 6 bases and J by 3 bases. The DNA for the CDR3 is TGCGCCAGCATCAAAAGCGGGGGGACTACAGATACGCAGTATTTT. Protein sequence: CASIKSGGTTDTQYF.

The chain uses TRBV19 and TRBJ1-3; no clear D gene. V was trimmed by 3 bases and J by 0 bases, leaving 9 bases between them. The CDR3 has 15 residues. Germline V lookup: CDR1 LNHDA, CDR2 SQIVND (reference sequence). CDR3 sequence: CASSMQDYSGNTIYF. CDR3 coding DNA: TGTGCCAGTAGTATGCAGGATTACTCTGGAAACACCATATATTTT.

V gene TRBV6-5 combines with J gene TRBJ2-5; a possible D gene is TRBD1 (6 bases). Trimming took off 0 bases at V and 7 bases at J, with 12 bases between the two ends. Germline CDR1 MNHEY, CDR2 SVGAGI. The CDR3 is made up of 14 amino acids. CDR3 in amino acids: CASSYSYRDGTQYF. CDR3 nucleotides: TGTGCCAGCAGTTACTCGTACAGGGACGGGACCCAGTACTTC.

The J gene is TRBJ1-6, the V gene TRBV10-3, with D maybe TRBD1 (6 bases). Deletions cut 6 bases from V and 0 bases from J, with 12 bases between. The CDR3 sequence is 16 residues long. CDR1 and CDR2 (germline): ENHRY, SYGVKD. CDR3 sequence reads: CAIRGGATSYNSPLHF. CDR3 nucleotide sequence: TGTGCCATCAGAGGGGGGGCAACCTCCTATAATTCACCCCTCCACTTT.

V gene TRBV4-1 combines with J gene TRBJ1-2; TRBD1 aligns across 7 bases. This CDR3 contains 14 residues. Germline V gene sequence: CDR1 MGHRA, CDR2 YSYEKL. J gave up 4 bases and V 3 bases, and 5 bases lay outside the gene matches. The CDR3 protein is CASSHYRGSYGYTF. The CDR3 DNA reads as TGCGCCAGCAGCCACTACAGGGGCAGCTATGGCTACACCTTC.

V and J are TRBV28 and TRBJ2-7, with D possibly being TRBD1 (5 bases). Germline CDR1 and CDR2: MDHEN and SYDVKM. V lost 6 bases and J lost 3, with 9 bases in between. This CDR3 region has 12 residues. CDR3: CASRGVVYEQYF. CDR3 bases: TGTGCCAGCAGAGGGGTTGTCTACGAGCAGTACTTC. The full variable domain, rest sourced from reference TRBV28 and TRBJ2-7, is DVKVTQSSRYLVKRTGEKVFLECVQDMDHENMFWYRQDPGLGLRLIYFSYDVKMKEKGDIPEGYSVSREKKERFSLILESASTNQTSMYLCASRGVVYEQYFGPGTRLTVT.

This rearrangement joins TRBV27 to TRBJ2-2; no reliable D call. From germline, CDR1 is MNHEY and CDR2 SMNVEV (reference sequence). The ends were cut back, 6 bases at V and 6 bases at J, with 14 bases in the middle. The CDR3 totals 14 residues. The CDR3 here is CASRAAQSAGELFF. The CDR3 coding sequence is TGTGCCAGCAGGGCGGCTCAGTCCGCCGGGGAGCTGTTTTTT.

In nucleotides, the CDR3 is TGTGCCAGCAGCTTATTACGGGGGAACACTGAAGCTTTCTTT. This codes for CASSLLRGNTEAFF. This chain links TRBV11-1 with TRBJ1-1; D remains ambiguous. The germline V and J ends were trimmed by 2 bases and 1 base, with 8 bases remaining between them. This CDR3 region has 14 residues. From germline, CDR1 is SGHAT and CDR2 FQDESV (reference sequence). Drawing the rest from reference TRBV11-1 and TRBJ1-1, the complete variable domain is EAEVAQSPRYKITEKSQAVAFWCDPISGHATLYWYRQILGQGPELLVQFQDESVVDDSQLPKDRFSAERLKGVDSTLKIQPAELGDSAMYLCASSLLRGNTEAFFGQGTRLTVV.

The chain couples TRBV7-3 to TRBJ1-2; 7 nucleotides line up with TRBD1. The CDR3 is 15 amino acids. Germline V gives CDR1 SGHTA, CDR2 FQGTGA. Trimming cost V 5 bases and J 3 bases; bases outside gene matches: 9. CDR3: CASSPVFRGHYGYTF. In DNA form, the CDR3 reads TGTGCCAGCAGCCCCGTGTTTAGGGGGCACTATGGCTACACCTTC.

This clone was detected only once. The genes are TRBV5-1 and TRBJ2-1, with 10 positions matching TRBD2. Trimming took 1 base from V and 7 from J; bases not matched to a gene: 5. CDR1 and CDR2 (germline): SGHRS, YFSETQ. CDR3 length: 15 amino acids. The CDR3 coding sequence is TGCGCCAGCAGCTTGACTAGCGGGGTTGAGAATGAGCAGTTCTTC. As protein: CASSLTSGVENEQFF. The full variable domain, completed using reference TRBV5-1 and TRBJ2-1, is KAGVTQTPRYLIKTRGQQVTLSCSPISGHRSVSWYQQTPGQGLQFLFEYFSETQRNKGNFPGRFSGRQFSNSRSEMNVSTLELGDSALYLCASSLTSGVENEQFFGPGTRLTVL.

The genes are TRBV6-5 and TRBJ1-1; perhaps TRBD1 as D (6 bases). This CDR3 spans 15 amino acids. Trimming stripped 5 bases from V and 2 bases from J, with 15 bases between. The V gene's germline CDR1 is MNHEY and CDR2 SVGAGI. The CDR3 nucleotides read TGTGCCAGCAGTCAATGGTCACAGGGAAACACTGAAGCTTTCTTT. It encodes CASSQWSQGNTEAFF.

The rearrangement links TRBV4-1 to TRBJ1-1, with unresolved D. The germline gives CDR1 MGHRA, CDR2 YSYEKL. The CDR3 runs to 14 residues. Deletions cut 1 base from V and 1 base from J, with 7 bases between. The CDR3 loop is CASSQGQKNTEAFF. As DNA, the CDR3 is TGCGCCAGCAGCCAAGGGCAGAAGAACACTGAAGCTTTCTTT.

This chain links TRBV7-2 with TRBJ2-3; no reliable D call. The CDR3 has 12 residues. Germline-derived CDR1 and CDR2 are SGHTA and FQGNSA. The V end lost 5 bases, the J end lost 0 bases, and 3 bases lay between the germline ends. This CDR3 is CASSLSTDTQYF. The CDR3 region has the DNA TGTGCCAGCAGCCTCAGCACAGATACGCAGTATTTT.

The chain carries TRBV5-1 and TRBJ1-1, with TRBD1 matching over 8 bases. The CDR3 covers 15 residues. V shed 3 bases, J shed 1 base, and the junction held 5 bases outside the gene matches. Per the germline V gene, CDR1 is SGHRS and CDR2 is YFSETQ. The CDR3: CASSSDRGGNTEAFF. CDR3 in DNA: TGCGCCAGCAGCTCCGACAGGGGAGGGAACACTGAAGCTTTCTTT.

This clone was seen only a few times. The CDR3: CASSGGTNYGYTF. The CDR3 coding sequence is TGCGCCAGCAGCGGCGGGACGAACTATGGCTACACCTTC. The rearrangement joins TRBV5-1 to TRBJ1-2, with a tentative D call TRBD1 (5 bases). Germline CDR1 reads SGHRS; CDR2 reads YFSETQ. The CDR3 spans 13 residues. V lost 4 bases to trimming and J lost 2 bases, with 9 bases between them.

This clone has just one count. The chain has TRBV2 and TRBJ2-2, with 9 nucleotides matching TRBD1. The J segment lost 1 base and the V segment lost 5 bases, leaving 2 bases of the junction unmatched. This CDR3 is 15 amino acids long. Germline CDR1 SNHLY, CDR2 FYNNEI. The CDR3 region has the DNA TGTGCCAGCAGTTACAGGGGGCTGAACACCGGGGAGCTGTTTTTT. Residues: CASSYRGLNTGELFF.

This clone occurred once. In DNA form, the CDR3 reads TGTGCTAGTGGTGAACAGGGGTCTGGAAACACCATATATTTT. Protein: CASGEQGSGNTIYF. V is TRBV12-5 and J is TRBJ1-3; the match to TRBD1 covers 7 bases. The V and J ends lost 5 bases and 1 base, in that order; junction bases with no gene match: 2. The CDR3 runs 14 residues. CDR1 is LGHNT and CDR2 is FRNRAP in the germline V gene.

V gene TRBV7-9 combines with J gene TRBJ2-7, with D tentatively TRBD1 (6 bases). This CDR3 is 12 amino acids long. The V gene's germline CDR1 is SEHNR and CDR2 FQNEAQ (reference sequence). Trimming took off 4 bases at V and 6 bases at J, with 10 bases between the two ends. The CDR3 protein is CASSYGQSEQYF. The CDR3 coding sequence is TGTGCCAGCAGCTACGGACAGAGCGAGCAGTACTTC.

V and J are TRBV29-1 and TRBJ2-7, with a weak D call TRBD1 (6 bases). This CDR3 is 12 amino acids long. Germline V CDR1 and CDR2: SQVTM, ANQGSEA. Trimming shortened V by 4 bases and J by 4 bases, and 11 bases separated the two germline ends. The CDR3 DNA reads TGCAGCGTTGCCCGGACAGCTTACGAGCAGTACTTC. As protein: CSVARTAYEQYF.

The V and J genes are TRBV6-5 and TRBJ2-7; tentative D call: TRBD2 (5 bases). In germline, CDR1 is MNHEY, CDR2 SVGAGI. The CDR3 is made up of 15 amino acids. Trimming removed 4 bases from V and 0 bases from J, with 13 bases in between. The CDR3 DNA follows: TGTGCCAGCAGTTTACTCCCGGGATCCTCCTACGAGCAGTACTTC. It is translated as CASSLLPGSSYEQYF.

This chain connects TRBV5-1 to TRBJ1-4; 8 bases map to TRBD1. The junction had 7 bases not matched to a gene; V was cut back by 0 bases and J by 6 bases. The CDR3 is 16 amino acids. Looked up from germline, CDR1 is SGHRS and CDR2 is YFSETQ. CDR3 in amino acids: CASSLAQQGGDEKLFF. The CDR3 region has the DNA TGCGCCAGCAGCTTGGCCCAACAGGGGGGAGATGAAAAACTGTTTTTT.

For the CDR3, the DNA is TGCGCCAGCAGCTTCCGGGACAGGGTGGATACGCAGTATTTT. Its translation is CASSFRDRVDTQYF. V usage is TRBV5-1 and J usage is TRBJ2-3, with 9 bases identical to TRBD1. The CDR3 has 14 amino acids. V was clipped by 2 bases and J by 6 bases; unmatched bases: 4. Germline V gene data show CDR1 as SGHRS and CDR2 as YFSETQ.

This chain joins TRBV30 and TRBJ2-4; D gene unclear. Trimming removed 1 base at V and 6 bases at J, with 7 bases between. This CDR3 has 12 residues. Germline values: CDR1 GTSNPN, CDR2 SVGIG (reference sequence). CDR3 nucleotides: TGTGCCTGGAGTGGGCCGGGAAACATTCAGTACTTC. Its protein is CAWSGPGNIQYF.

This clone was seen once. The chain employs TRBV4-2 and TRBJ2-3, with 7 nucleotides matching TRBD2. The CDR3 sequence is 15 residues long. Unmatched junction bases numbered 4, after V lost 4 bases and J lost 0 bases. Germline V CDR1 and CDR2: LGHNA, YNFKEQ. The CDR3 loop reads CASSLLGGSTDTQYF. Written as DNA, the CDR3 is TGTGCCAGCAGCCTCCTGGGAGGGAGCACAGATACGCAGTATTTT.

V and J are TRBV6-5 and TRBJ1-2; no clear D gene. The V end lost 6 bases, the J end lost 8 bases, and 16 bases lay between the germline ends. This CDR3 has 13 residues. In germline, CDR1 is MNHEY, CDR2 SVGAGI. CDR3 nucleotides: TGTGCCAGCAGAAACGGGGAATCGCTGGGCTACACCTTC. Translating gives CASRNGESLGYTF.

Comments on this clone: Other DNA sequences of this sample code for an identical CDR3. The gene calls are TRBV24-1 and TRBJ1-5; maybe TRBD1 (5 bases). The germline CDR1 and CDR2 sequences are KGHDR and SFDVKD. Trimming pared 4 bases from V and 4 bases from J, leaving 13 bases between. The CDR3 contains 15 residues. CDR3 bases: TGTGCCACCAGTGACGGGCAGGGACTAAATCAGCCCCAGCATTTT. Translation gives CATSDGQGLNQPQHF.